This entry concerns a single T cell receptor beta chain. Its antigen is as yet unknown. The sample comes from a study of prognosis after radiotherapy for stage I lung cancer. Study at large: Newly diagnosed primary stage I lung tumors were found in 14 to 15 patients, while oligometastatic NSCLC after surgical resection of the primary tumor was found in several. Patients in the cohort never received concurrent therapy with stereotactic body radiotherapy.

Study-level findings and limits: Shannon entropy after stereotactic body radiation therapy was lower in patients who developed distant metastases.

TCR beta CDR3 was amplified from genomic DNA by two-round multiplex PCR. Primers specific to each TRBV and TRBJ gene were used in first-round PCR. TCRdb called the multiplex PCR reads again in MiXCR, with one record for every CDR3 protein. Here the sample spans 45,000 to 60,000 distinct CDR3 sequences, approximately 30% being singletons. This CDR3 is built from 13 residues. With 8 bases removed from V and 7 bases from J, the gap between germline ends came to 17 bases. Germline V gene data show CDR1 as LGHDT and CDR2 as YNNKEL (reference sequence). Specimen: PBMCs, collected before or after stereotactic body radiation therapy (not recorded which). V usage is TRBV3-1 and J usage is TRBJ2-5, with D perhaps given as TRBD1 or TRBD2 (6 bases each). The sequence derives from a donor aged 50 or older with non-small cell lung cancer. The chain's CDR3 is CASCTSEGGTQYF. CDR3 nucleotide sequence: TGTGCCAGCTGCACTAGTGAGGGGGGGACCCAGTACTTC.